These 9 T cell receptor beta chains came from one sample sequenced in a study of blood T cell repertoires in COVID-19. Clones were read by immunoSEQ multiplex PCR, and TCRdb kept only the in-frame ones, dropping some. The sample records roughly 62,000 clones, around 87% being singletons. Specimen: peripheral blood. These receptors all stem from a human donor with active COVID-19. The donor label of this sample is uncertain.

V gene TRBV7-2 combines with J gene TRBJ1-5; no clear D. Between the trimmed V and J ends, which lost 8 bases and 2 bases, there was a span of 10 bases. The CDR3 is 13 amino acids. In germline, CDR1 is SGHTA, CDR2 FQGNSA. CDR3 amino acids: CASAGNGNQPQHF. As DNA, the CDR3 is TGTGCCAGCGCGGGTAATGGCAATCAGCCCCAGCATTTT. Supplemented by reference TRBV7-2 and TRBJ1-5, the full variable domain reads GAGVSQSPSNKVTEKGKDVELRCDPISGHTALYWYRQSLGQGLEFLIYFQGNSAPDKSGLPSDRFSAERTGGSVSTLTIQRTQQEDSAVYLCASAGNGNQPQHFGDGTRLSIL.

The J gene is TRBJ2-2, the V gene TRBV11-2, with a possible D match to TRBD2 (5 bases). CDR1 is SGHAT and CDR2 is FQNNGV in the germline V gene. The CDR3 consists of 15 residues. Trimming stripped 1 base from V and 8 bases from J, with 14 bases between. CDR3: CASSLGSAAGGELFF. CDR3 nucleotide sequence: TGTGCCAGCAGCTTAGGTAGCGCTGCCGGAGGGGAGCTGTTTTTT.

This clone came up a few times. V and J are TRBV5-5 and TRBJ1-5; tentative D call: TRBD1 (5 bases). CDR3 length: 15 amino acids. Between the trimmed V and J ends, which lost 0 bases and 0 bases, there was a span of 7 bases. CDR1 is SGHKS, CDR2 YYEKEE, per germline (reference sequence). CDR3 amino acids: CASSLEGNSNQPQHF. CDR3 coding DNA: TGTGCCAGCAGCTTGGAGGGGAATAGCAATCAGCCCCAGCATTTT.

This sequence joins TRBV6-1 and TRBJ1-6; perhaps TRBD1 as D (5 bases). Germline V gene lookup returns CDR1 MNHNS and CDR2 SASEGT. The CDR3 length is 16 residues. V lost 2 bases and J 7 bases, leaving 15 bases between the germline ends. The CDR3 nucleotides read TGTGCCAGCAGTGAAAGGGAGGGGCCCCTCAATTCACCCCTCCACTTT. Translated, it gives CASSEREGPLNSPLHF.

The chain is built from TRBV5-1 and TRBJ2-2, with 7 bases lining up with TRBD1. J lost 5 bases, V lost 0 bases, and 4 bases had no gene match. This CDR3 contains 15 residues. Germline CDR1 and CDR2: SGHRS and YFSETQ. The CDR3 protein is CASSLGGGATGELFF. CDR3 bases: TGCGCCAGCAGCTTGGGAGGGGGCGCAACCGGGGAGCTGTTTTTT.

The CDR3 DNA is TGTGCCAGTAGTCCATGGGACAGGAATTACAATGAGCAGTTCTTC. Translated, it gives CASSPWDRNYNEQFF. The rearrangement joins TRBV19 to TRBJ2-1; 8 nucleotides align to TRBD1. There are 15 residues in the CDR3. The ends lost 5 bases at V and 4 bases at J; junction bases unmatched: 7. Germline CDR1 reads LNHDA; CDR2 reads SQIVND (reference sequence).

The V and J genes are TRBV9 and TRBJ1-6; D is ambiguous. The CDR3 extends over 15 amino acids. V was clipped by 0 bases and J by 7 bases, with 11 bases between them. Germline CDR1 reads SGDLS; CDR2 reads YYNGEE. In DNA, the CDR3 is TGTGCCAGCAGCGTAGCTGCAGCGCAGAATTCACCCCTCCACTTT. Protein: CASSVAAAQNSPLHF.

The chain employs TRBV10-3 and TRBJ1-3; D possibly corresponds to TRBD1 (5 bases). Germline V CDR1 and CDR2: ENHRY, SYGVKD. The CDR3 loop spans 14 amino acids. Trimming left V 10 bases short and J 0 bases short, with 13 bases between. The CDR3 sequence: CATRQSSSGNTIYF. CDR3 nucleotide sequence: TGTGCCACCCGACAGTCATCCTCTGGAAACACCATATATTTT.

The chain has TRBV6-2 or TRBV6-3 and TRBJ1-1, with D possibly being TRBD1 (5 bases). V dropped 6 bases and J dropped 1 base, with 12 bases sitting between them. Germline V CDR1 and CDR2: MNHEY, SVGEGT. The CDR3 is 14 amino acids. For the CDR3, the DNA is TGTGCCAGCAGCCGACTGACAGAGAACACTGAAGCTTTCTTT. Amino acids: CASSRLTENTEAFF.